This T cell receptor beta chain was found in a study of Ad26.COV2.S vaccination and SARS-CoV-2 variants. Study background: Within the COV1001 Ad26.COV2.S trial arm, the donor was enrolled.

This CDR3 region has 13 residues. Germline V gives CDR1 SGHNT, CDR2 YENEEA. V lost 3 bases and J 5 bases, leaving 11 bases between the germline ends. Treatment noted: over 15 received Ad26.COV2.S at low or high dose, single or two shots; several received placebo; per-sample allocation not given. Sampling was performed 63 days after the first vaccine or placebo injection. General study results and limits: Those who received vaccine or placebo ended up with similar non-spike TCR breadth. Considerable breadth of spike-specific CD8+ and CD4+ T cell responses has reportedly been documented following vaccination.

Turning to this clone: The antigen is not known.

Assay used: immunoSEQ multiplex PCR; TCRdb lists only in-frame clones, some missing. The sample lists 300,000 to 350,000 clones, around 84% seen once, with 1.5% to 2.5% in the top ten. The chain links TRBV11-3 to TRBJ2-7, with a tentative D call TRBD1 (5 bases). The sequencing here drew on peripheral blood, taken in a trial of Ad26.COV2.S vaccine versus placebo. This receptor was obtained from a person aged 18-65 years who received the Ad26.COV2.S COVID-19 vaccine or a placebo. CDR3 loop: CASSLSGFHEQYF. CDR3 DNA: TGTGCCAGCAGCTTGTCAGGGTTCCACGAGCAGTACTTC.